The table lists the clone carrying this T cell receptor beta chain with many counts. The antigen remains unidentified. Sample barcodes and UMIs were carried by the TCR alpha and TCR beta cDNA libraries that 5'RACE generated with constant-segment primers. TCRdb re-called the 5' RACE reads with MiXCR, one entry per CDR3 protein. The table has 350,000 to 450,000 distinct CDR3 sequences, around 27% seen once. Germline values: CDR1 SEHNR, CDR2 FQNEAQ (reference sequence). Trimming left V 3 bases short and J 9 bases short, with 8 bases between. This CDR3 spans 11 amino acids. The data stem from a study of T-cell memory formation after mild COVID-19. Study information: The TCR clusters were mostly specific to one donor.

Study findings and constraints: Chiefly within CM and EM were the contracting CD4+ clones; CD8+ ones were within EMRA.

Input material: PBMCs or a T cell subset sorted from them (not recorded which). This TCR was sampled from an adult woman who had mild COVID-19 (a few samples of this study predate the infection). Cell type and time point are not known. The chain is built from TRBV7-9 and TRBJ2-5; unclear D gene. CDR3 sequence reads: CASSLNEAQYF. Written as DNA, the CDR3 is TGTGCCAGCAGCTTGAATGAGGCCCAGTACTTC.